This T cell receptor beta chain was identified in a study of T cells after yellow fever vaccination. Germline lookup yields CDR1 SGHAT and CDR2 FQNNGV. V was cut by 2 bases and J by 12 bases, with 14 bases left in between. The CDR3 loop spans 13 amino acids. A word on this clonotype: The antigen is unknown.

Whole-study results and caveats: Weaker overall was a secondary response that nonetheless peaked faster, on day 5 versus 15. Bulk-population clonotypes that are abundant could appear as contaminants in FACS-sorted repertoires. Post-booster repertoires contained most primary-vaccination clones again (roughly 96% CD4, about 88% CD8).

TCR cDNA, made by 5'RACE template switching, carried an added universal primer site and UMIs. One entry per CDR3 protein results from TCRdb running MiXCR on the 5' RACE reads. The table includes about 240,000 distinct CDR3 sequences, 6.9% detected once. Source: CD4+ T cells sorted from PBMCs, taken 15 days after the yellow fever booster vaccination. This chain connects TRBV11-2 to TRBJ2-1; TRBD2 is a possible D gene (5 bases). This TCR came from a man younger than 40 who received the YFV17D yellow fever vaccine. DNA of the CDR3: TGTGCCAGCAGCTTAAGTAATCGGGATCCGCAGTTCTTC. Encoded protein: CASSLSNRDPQFF.